The rows below give T cell receptor beta chains drawn from one sample of a study of blood T cell repertoires in COVID-19. The assay was immunoSEQ multiplex PCR, and TCRdb's table has in-frame clones only and misses some. The sample records approximately 270,000 clones, around nine tenths being singletons. Sequenced: peripheral blood. The receptors come from a man aged 40-49 years with active or convalescent COVID-19. Both conserved end residues are part of each CDR3. D genes are given only for firm matches. Not every row has a clone size; where given, it reads once, few, many or a size class.

size: -; J: TRBJ1-2; V: TRBV6-5; D: TRBD1; CDR3: CASRGDRGNYGYTF; DNA: TGTGCCAGCCGAGGGGACAGGGGAAACTATGGCTACACCTTC
size: -; J: TRBJ2-5; V: TRBV5-1; D: -; CDR3: CASGADGAPRETQYF; DNA: TGCGCCAGCGGCGCGGATGGGGCCCCCAGAGAGACCCAGTACTTC
size: -; J: TRBJ1-3; V: TRBV6-5; D: TRBD1; CDR3: CASSYYGTGGNTIYF; DNA: TGTGCCAGCAGTTATTACGGGACAGGGGGAAACACCATATATTTT
size: once; J: TRBJ2-3; V: TRBV11-3; D: -; CDR3: CASSHAGADTQYF; DNA: TGTGCCAGCAGCCACGCCGGGGCAGATACGCAGTATTTT
size: -; J: TRBJ2-2; V: TRBV18; D: TRBD2; CDR3: CASSPLAGVKAGELFF; DNA: TGTGCCAGCTCACCTTTAGCGGGAGTTAAAGCCGGGGAGCTGTTTTTT
size: -; J: TRBJ1-5; V: TRBV19; D: TRBD1; CDR3: CASSGPGQGSNRPVF; DNA: TGTGCCAGTAGTGGGCCGGGACAGGGGTCGAACCGGCCCGTTTTT
size: -; J: TRBJ2-1; V: TRBV19; D: TRBD1; CDR3: CASSADRVNEQFF; DNA: TGTGCCAGTAGTGCGGACAGGGTAAATGAGCAGTTCTTC
size: -; J: TRBJ2-1; V: TRBV19; D: TRBD2; CDR3: CASSEGLAGWNPRNNEQFF; DNA: TGTGCCAGTAGTGAGGGCCTAGCGGGATGGAACCCGAGAAACAATGAGCAGTTCTTC
size: -; J: TRBJ1-4; V: TRBV2; D: -; CDR3: CASSDQGSEKLFF; DNA: TGTGCCAGCAGTGATCAGGGGTCTGAAAAACTGTTTTTT
size: -; J: TRBJ1-5; V: TRBV19; D: TRBD1; CDR3: CASSIRQGDNQPQHF; DNA: TGTGCCAGTAGTATAAGACAGGGGGACAATCAGCCCCAGCATTTT
size: -; J: TRBJ2-7; V: TRBV28; D: TRBD2; CDR3: CASSSTGLADEQYF; DNA: TGTGCCAGCAGTTCGACCGGACTAGCGGACGAGCAGTACTTC
size: -; J: TRBJ2-5; V: TRBV3-1/TRBV3-2; D: -; CDR3: CASRLGGTQGETQYF; DNA: TGTGCCAGCAGATTAGGCGGGACTCAAGGGGAGACCCAGTACTTC
size: once; J: TRBJ2-7; V: TRBV2; D: -; CDR3: CASNEGAGQRAYEQYF; DNA: TGTGCCAGCAATGAAGGCGCGGGACAGAGAGCCTACGAGCAGTACTTC
size: -; J: TRBJ2-3; V: TRBV5-1; D: TRBD2; CDR3: CASSQTVGGAGDTQYF; DNA: TGCGCCAGCAGCCAAACAGTCGGGGGGGCTGGAGATACGCAGTATTTT
size: -; J: TRBJ2-1; V: TRBV7-8; D: -; CDR3: CASSLELLVNEQFF; DNA: TGTGCCAGCAGCTTAGAGCTTCTAGTCAATGAGCAGTTCTTC
size: -; J: TRBJ2-2; V: TRBV18; D: TRBD1; CDR3: CASSVTGVTGELFF; DNA: TGTGCCAGCTCGGTTACAGGGGTCACCGGGGAGCTGTTTTTT
size: -; J: TRBJ2-1; V: TRBV7-2; D: TRBD2; CDR3: CASSQGLAGGGDEQFF; DNA: TGTGCCAGCAGCCAGGGATTAGCGGGAGGGGGGGATGAGCAGTTCTTC
size: -; J: TRBJ2-3; V: TRBV19; D: TRBD2; CDR3: CASSPGRTSGSTDTQYF; DNA: TGTGCCAGTAGTCCAGGAAGGACTAGCGGTAGCACAGATACGCAGTATTTT
size: -; J: TRBJ2-1; V: TRBV6-5; D: TRBD2; CDR3: CASSYSGRSYNEQFF; DNA: TGTGCCAGCAGTTACAGCGGGAGGTCCTACAATGAGCAGTTCTTC